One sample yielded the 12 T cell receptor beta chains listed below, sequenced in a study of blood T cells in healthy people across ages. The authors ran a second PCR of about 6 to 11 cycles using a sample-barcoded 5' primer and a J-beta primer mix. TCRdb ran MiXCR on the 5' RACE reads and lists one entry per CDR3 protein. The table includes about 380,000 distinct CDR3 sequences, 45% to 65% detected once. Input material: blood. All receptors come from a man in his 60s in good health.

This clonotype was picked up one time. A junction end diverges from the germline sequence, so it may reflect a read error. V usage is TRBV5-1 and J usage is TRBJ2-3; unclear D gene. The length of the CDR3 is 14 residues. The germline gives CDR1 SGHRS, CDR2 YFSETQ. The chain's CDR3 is CACSLDPDTDTQYF. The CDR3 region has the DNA TGCGCCTGCAGCTTGGATCCAGACACAGATACGCAGTATTTT.

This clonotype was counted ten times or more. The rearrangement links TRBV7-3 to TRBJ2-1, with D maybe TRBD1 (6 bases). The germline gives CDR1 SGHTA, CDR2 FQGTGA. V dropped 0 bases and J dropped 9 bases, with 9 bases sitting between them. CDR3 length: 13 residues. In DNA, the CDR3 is TGTGCCAGCAGCTTAACGGCGGACAGTGAGCAGTTCTTC. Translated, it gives CASSLTADSEQFF.

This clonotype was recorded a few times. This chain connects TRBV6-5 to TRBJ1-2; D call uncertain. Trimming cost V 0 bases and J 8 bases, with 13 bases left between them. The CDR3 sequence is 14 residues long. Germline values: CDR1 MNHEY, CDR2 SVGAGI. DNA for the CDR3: TGTGCCAGCAGTTACTCGCAAAATTCAAGGGGCTACACCTTC. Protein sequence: CASSYSQNSRGYTF.

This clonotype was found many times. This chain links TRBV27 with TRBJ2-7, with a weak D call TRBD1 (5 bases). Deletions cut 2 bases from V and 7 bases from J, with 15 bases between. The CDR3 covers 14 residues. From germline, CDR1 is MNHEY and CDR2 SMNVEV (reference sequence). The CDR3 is CASSLRQGLGEQYF. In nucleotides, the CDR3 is TGTGCCAGCAGTTTAAGGCAGGGTCTGGGGGAGCAGTACTTC.

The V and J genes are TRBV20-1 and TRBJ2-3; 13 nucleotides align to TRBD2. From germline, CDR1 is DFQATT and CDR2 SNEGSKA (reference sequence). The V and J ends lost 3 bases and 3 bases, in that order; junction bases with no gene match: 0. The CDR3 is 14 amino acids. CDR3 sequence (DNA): TGCAGTGCTAGGACTAGCGGGGGGACAGATACGCAGTATTTT. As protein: CSARTSGGTDTQYF.

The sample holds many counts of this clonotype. CDR3 nucleotide sequence: TGCAGCGTTGGGGCGGGGGCCTACAATGAGCAGTACTTC. Its protein is CSVGAGAYNEQYF. The chain links TRBV29-1 to TRBJ2-1, with D tentatively TRBD2 (7 bases). The end of the DNA fits TRBJ2-7 better, so the J call may be wrong. The CDR3 has 13 amino acids. The germline V gene encodes CDR1 SQVTM and CDR2 ANQGSEA.

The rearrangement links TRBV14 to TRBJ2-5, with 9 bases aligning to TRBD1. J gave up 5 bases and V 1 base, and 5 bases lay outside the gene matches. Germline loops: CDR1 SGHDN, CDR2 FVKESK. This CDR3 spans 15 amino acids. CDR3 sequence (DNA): TGTGCCAGCAGCCAAGGGACAGGGGTAATTGAGACCCAGTACTTC. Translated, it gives CASSQGTGVIETQYF. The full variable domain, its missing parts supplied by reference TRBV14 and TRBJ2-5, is EAGVTQFPSHSVIEKGQTVTLRCDPISGHDNLYWYRRVMGKEIKFLLHFVKESKQDESGMPNNRFLAERTGGTYSTLKVQPAELEDSGVYFCASSQGTGVIETQYFGPGTRLLVL.

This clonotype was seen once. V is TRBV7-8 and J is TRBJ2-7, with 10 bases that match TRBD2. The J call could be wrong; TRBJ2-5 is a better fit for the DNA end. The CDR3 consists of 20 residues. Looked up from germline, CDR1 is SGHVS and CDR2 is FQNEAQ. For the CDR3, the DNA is TGTGCCAGCAGCCCGAAGGGGCTAGCGGGAGTAGCCGGACAATTAGAGACCCAGTACTTC. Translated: CASSPKGLAGVAGQLETQYF.

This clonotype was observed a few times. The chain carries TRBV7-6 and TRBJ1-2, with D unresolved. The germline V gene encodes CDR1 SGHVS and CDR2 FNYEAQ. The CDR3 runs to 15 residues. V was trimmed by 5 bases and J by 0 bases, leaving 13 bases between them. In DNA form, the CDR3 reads TGTGCCAGCAGCCCCGGAGACAAGCCTAACTATGGCTACACCTTC. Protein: CASSPGDKPNYGYTF.

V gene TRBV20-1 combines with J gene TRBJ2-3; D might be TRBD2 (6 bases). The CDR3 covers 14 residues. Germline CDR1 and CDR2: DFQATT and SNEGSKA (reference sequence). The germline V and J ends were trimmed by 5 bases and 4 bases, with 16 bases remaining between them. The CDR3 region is CSAGPPGGSDTQYF. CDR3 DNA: TGCAGTGCTGGGCCTCCCGGGGGATCAGATACGCAGTATTTT.

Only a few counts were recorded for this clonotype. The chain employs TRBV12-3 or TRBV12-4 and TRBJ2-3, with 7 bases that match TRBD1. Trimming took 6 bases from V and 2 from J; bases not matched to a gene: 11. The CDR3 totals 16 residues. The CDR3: CASRISLGQYTDTQYF. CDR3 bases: TGTGCCAGCAGAATTTCCCTGGGACAGTACACAGATACGCAGTATTTT.

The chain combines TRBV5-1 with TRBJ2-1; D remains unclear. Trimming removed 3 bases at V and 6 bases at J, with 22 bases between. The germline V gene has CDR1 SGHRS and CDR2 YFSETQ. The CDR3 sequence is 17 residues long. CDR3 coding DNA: TGCGCCAGCAGCTCGTCCACGCTCGGGTCAACCAGCAATGAGCAGTTCTTC. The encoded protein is CASSSSTLGSTSNEQFF. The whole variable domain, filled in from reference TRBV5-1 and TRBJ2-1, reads KAGVTQTPRYLIKTRGQQVTLSCSPISGHRSVSWYQQTPGQGLQFLFEYFSETQRNKGNFPGRFSGRQFSNSRSEMNVSTLELGDSALYLCASSSSTLGSTSNEQFFGPGTRLTVL.